The clone carrying this T cell receptor (beta chain) was detected only a few times. This record comes from a study of T cells after yellow fever vaccination. In TCRdb, the 5' RACE reads were re-called with MiXCR into one record per CDR3 protein. Of approximately 250,000 distinct CDR3 sequences in the sample, about 5% were seen once. The V segment lost 7 bases and the J segment 1 base; nucleotides outside the gene matches: 7. This CDR3 is 15 amino acids long. V and J are TRBV12-3 or TRBV12-4 and TRBJ2-3, with TRBD1 matching over 8 bases. The TCR originated in a man between 18 and 35 years old who received the YFV17D yellow fever vaccine. Here the sequenced sample was CD4+ T cells sorted from PBMCs, taken on the day of the yellow fever booster vaccination. The CDR3 region is CASTVQGEGTDTQYF. CDR3 bases: TGTGCCAGCACCGTACAGGGGGAGGGCACAGATACGCAGTATTTT.